The clone carrying this T cell receptor (beta chain) was picked up many times. Its specificity is not known. TCRdb used MiXCR to reprocess the reads, holding one entry per CDR3 protein. Of 290,000 or so distinct CDR3 sequences in the sample, roughly a tenth are singletons; the top ten hold approximately 2.3%. This sample is part of a study of T cell repertoires in cytomegalovirus infection. Study overall: Public signatures in TCR beta pointed to CMV infection and matching HLA type. Findings of the study overall: Predominance within the ex vivo response was attributable to HLA-C-restricted CMV-specific TCR beta clonotypes. People with CMV and the relevant HLA were identified by cumulative public TCR beta family frequency.

Between the trimmed V and J ends, which lost 5 bases and 10 bases, there was a span of 18 bases. CDR3 size: 15 residues. Germline loops: CDR1 SEHNR, CDR2 FQNEAQ (reference sequence). The V gene is TRBV7-9, the J gene TRBJ1-6, with TRBD1 as a possible D gene (5 bases). The receptor was isolated from a human donor in good health (CMV status not recorded). Some clones in this sample may be carry-over from other donors' samples. The material sequenced was PBMCs. The chain's CDR3 is CASSTELRVDSPLHF. The CDR3 bases are TGTGCCAGCAGCACCGAACTCAGGGTGGACTCACCCCTCCACTTT.